Below, 10 T cell receptor beta chains from the same sample are listed, as sequenced in a study of OX40 agonist ivuxolimab in advanced cancers. Sequencing used immunoSEQ multiplex PCR; TCRdb keeps in-frame clones, though not all of them. The sample has tens of thousands of clones, around 88% seen once; the top ten hold roughly 0.59%. The sample consisted of CD4+ or CD8+ T cells sorted from blood, taken in a trial of the OX40 agonist ivuxolimab. These TCRs come from an adult with an advanced solid tumor such as melanoma, head and neck, liver or kidney cancer.

Details on this clone: Relative to the germline gene, one junction end is altered; a read error may explain this. The chain carries TRBV2 and TRBJ1-6, with a possible D match to TRBD1 (6 bases). The CDR3 is 13 amino acids. Germline CDR1 is SNHLY and CDR2 is FYNNEI. CDR3 loop: CAGRQERNSPLHF. CDR3 in DNA: TGTGCCGGCAGACAGGAAAGGAATTCACCCCTCCACTTT.

The chain joins TRBV7-3 to TRBJ1-1, with D unresolved. The CDR3 extends over 13 amino acids. Looked up from germline, CDR1 is SGHTA and CDR2 is FQGTGA. The ends were cut back, 3 bases at V and 1 base at J, with 6 bases in the middle. The CDR3 DNA sequence: TGTGCCAGCAGCTTTGGGGAGAACACTGAAGCTTTCTTT. Residues: CASSFGENTEAFF.

V usage is TRBV5-4 and J usage is TRBJ2-7; 10 positions match TRBD2. The V and J ends lost 3 bases and 3 bases, in that order; junction bases with no gene match: 3. The CDR3 totals 14 residues. Germline CDR1 and CDR2: SGHNT and YYREEE (reference sequence). CDR3 sequence (DNA): TGTGCCAGCAGCTCTCCTAGCGGGGGCTACGAGCAGTACTTC. This gives the protein CASSSPSGGYEQYF.

The DNA of the CDR3 is TGTGCCAGCAGCTTTGGTATCAGGGAGCAGTACTTC. It yields the protein CASSFGIREQYF. The chain couples TRBV7-9 to TRBJ2-7; D call uncertain. The germline gives CDR1 SEHNR, CDR2 FQNEAQ (reference sequence). The ends were cut back, 3 bases at V and 7 bases at J, with 10 bases in the middle. This CDR3 has 12 amino acids.

The gene calls are TRBV21-1 and TRBJ1-6; TRBD1, the D gene given by the table, was not confirmed from the DNA. TRBV21-1 is listed as a pseudogene. CDR3 length: 12 residues. CDR3 sequence reads: CASSPPGVESLF. Written as DNA, the CDR3 is TGTGCCAGCAGCCCCCCAGGGGTGGAGAGCCTCTTT.

The chain has TRBV19 and TRBJ1-2, with D perhaps TRBD1 (6 bases). CDR1 and CDR2 from the germline V gene are LNHDA and SQIVND (reference sequence). Trimming took 7 bases from V and 4 from J, leaving 19 bases between them. This CDR3 is built from 15 residues. The chain's CDR3 is CASTAEPGHFYGYTF. The CDR3, as DNA: TGTGCCAGTACCGCGGAACCGGGACACTTCTATGGCTACACCTTC.

The chain couples TRBV4-1 to TRBJ2-7; 8 nucleotides align to TRBD1. The germline gives CDR1 MGHRA, CDR2 YSYEKL. There are 15 residues in the CDR3. V was pared by 4 bases and J by 1 base, with 6 bases of the junction left unmatched. CDR3 sequence (DNA): TGCGCCAGCAGCCCAACAGGGGACAGGTCCTACGAGCAGTACTTC. Its protein product is CASSPTGDRSYEQYF.

This chain uses TRBV18 with TRBJ1-1; D is unclear. This CDR3 region has 14 residues. Trimming stripped 0 bases from V and 1 base from J, with 6 bases between. Looked up from germline, CDR1 is KGHSH and CDR2 is LQKENI. Written as DNA, the CDR3 is TGTGCCAGCTCACCACCGGGCAAGAACACTGAAGCTTTCTTT. Encoded protein: CASSPPGKNTEAFF.

Regarding this clone: The junction departs from germline at one end; a sequencing error may be responsible. V and J are TRBV5-3 and TRBJ2-3; D gene ambiguous. Being an ORF, TRBV5-3 has a function that is uncertain. CDR3 length: 11 residues. This CDR3 is CASSFTDTQYF. As DNA, the CDR3 is TGTGCCAGCAGCTTCACAGATACGCAGTATTTT.

The rearrangement uses TRBV27 and TRBJ2-3, with 7 bases lining up with TRBD1. This CDR3 comprises 12 residues. CDR1 is MNHEY, CDR2 SMNVEV, per germline (reference sequence). With 4 bases clipped from V and 11 bases from J, the junction kept 6 bases outside the gene matches. Here the CDR3 DNA reads TGTGCCAGCAGTTACAGACAGGGTGTGCAGTATTTT. Protein product: CASSYRQGVQYF.